A single TCR beta chain is shown here with its context. Only in-frame clones appear in the TCRdb table, and some are missing; sequencing was by immunoSEQ multiplex PCR. The sample yields some 17,000 clones, about 65% seen once. Germline V gene sequence: CDR1 SGHDT, CDR2 YYEEEE. The CDR3 has 16 amino acids. The germline V and J ends were trimmed by 4 bases and 1 base, with 17 bases remaining between them. This sample is drawn from a study of PD-1 blockade in classical Hodgkin lymphoma. Indicated time point: cycle 4 day 1 (C4D1), after 6 weeks of nivolumab. No patient escaped relapse after autologous stem cell transplantation, and brentuximab vedotin exposure varied.

The clonotype comes from a human donor with classical Hodgkin lymphoma. The starting material was peripheral blood mononuclear cells (PBMCs), obtained before the fourth cycle of nivolumab. V and J are TRBV5-6 and TRBJ1-1; D might be TRBD1 (5 bases). CDR3 loop: CASSHGGAIWNTEAFF. CDR3 nucleotide sequence: TGTGCCAGCAGCCATGGTGGGGCCATATGGAACACTGAAGCTTTCTTT. The whole variable domain, filled in from reference TRBV5-6 and TRBJ1-1, reads DAGVTQSPTHLIKTRGQQVTLRCSPKSGHDTVSWYQQALGQGPQFIFQYYEEEERQRGNFPDRFSGHQFPNYSSELNVNALLLGDSALYLCASSHGGAIWNTEAFFGQGTRLTVV.